What follows are 8 T cell receptor beta chains derived from one specimen sequenced in a study of Graves' ophthalmopathy and Graves' hyperthyroidism. Amplified material comprised TCR beta CDR3 regions derived from RNA transcripts. The first-round RT-PCR employed HTBI primers together with the Qiagen OneStep RT-PCR kit. A multiplex PCR was then performed as the second round. Each CDR3 protein is one row after TCRdb ran MiXCR on the multiplex PCR reads. This table holds some 370,000 distinct CDR3 sequences, roughly 15% found once. Sequencing was done on a sample of peripheral blood. The receptors stem from an adult woman with stable Graves' hyperthyroidism.

This clonotype was found a few times. The rearrangement uses TRBV5-1 and TRBJ2-2; D is perhaps TRBD2 (6 bases). Germline CDR1 is SGHRS and CDR2 is YFSETQ. The CDR3 contains 16 residues. V was pared by 4 bases and J by 1 base, with 14 bases between. For the CDR3, the DNA is TGCGCCAGCAGCCCTAGCGTCACAGGGAACACCGGGGAGCTGTTTTTT. Its protein product is CASSPSVTGNTGELFF.

This clonotype came up many times. The rearrangement joins TRBV27 to TRBJ1-1; 7 nucleotides line up with TRBD1. Germline values: CDR1 MNHEY, CDR2 SMNVEV (reference sequence). This CDR3 contains 14 residues. The junction had 4 bases not matched to a gene; V was cut back by 5 bases and J by 1 base. As DNA, the CDR3 is TGTGCCAGCAGTCTACAGGGGCGGAACACTGAAGCTTTCTTT. Amino acids: CASSLQGRNTEAFF.

This clonotype was counted many times. The gene calls are TRBV18 and TRBJ1-1, with TRBD1 matching over 9 bases. CDR1 is KGHSH, CDR2 LQKENI, per germline. This CDR3 comprises 16 residues. The J segment lost 4 bases and the V segment lost 3 bases, leaving 9 bases of the junction unmatched. CDR3 residues: CASSPYVQGAVTEAFF. The CDR3 DNA reads as TGTGCCAGCTCACCGTACGTACAGGGGGCGGTCACTGAAGCTTTCTTT.

The DNA for the CDR3 is TGTGCCAGCAGGGGGCGCGATCAGCCCCAGCATTTT. Translating gives CASRGRDQPQHF. V gene TRBV6-4 combines with J gene TRBJ1-5; possibly TRBD1 for D (5 bases). Germline values: CDR1 MRHNA, CDR2 SNTAGT. There are 12 residues in the CDR3. Trimming took off 6 bases at V and 5 bases at J, with 8 bases between the two ends.

This clonotype was observed many times. The chain joins TRBV28 to TRBJ2-7; a weak D match, TRBD2 (6 bases). V lost 6 bases and J lost 4, with 13 bases in between. The CDR3 extends over 13 amino acids. Looked up from germline, CDR1 is MDHEN and CDR2 is SYDVKM. CDR3 region: CASRGEETYEQYF. DNA for the CDR3: TGTGCCAGCAGAGGGGAGGAGACGTACGAGCAGTACTTC.

This chain uses TRBV5-6 with TRBJ1-2; tentatively, D is TRBD1 (5 bases). The V gene lost 0 bases and the J gene lost 4 bases, with 10 bases spanning the gap. The CDR3 is made up of 14 amino acids. Germline CDR1 and CDR2: SGHDT and YYEEEE. The CDR3 here is CASSLGQFVYGYTF. DNA for the CDR3: TGTGCCAGCAGCTTGGGACAGTTCGTCTATGGCTACACCTTC.

This clonotype was observed many times. This chain joins TRBV20-1 and TRBJ1-1; no clear D. Trimming shortened V by 0 bases and J by 2 bases, and 4 bases separated the two germline ends. Germline values: CDR1 DFQATT, CDR2 SNEGSKA (reference sequence). The CDR3 sequence is 12 residues long. The CDR3, as DNA: TGCAGTGCTAGAGAAGGAAACACTGAAGCTTTCTTT. Protein sequence: CSAREGNTEAFF.

There are many counts of this clonotype. The chain recombines TRBV6-5 with TRBJ2-7; 10 nucleotides line up with TRBD2. Germline values: CDR1 MNHEY, CDR2 SVGAGI. CDR3 length equals 20 residues. V shed 5 bases and J 0 bases; nucleotides not matched to a gene: 19. The CDR3 nucleotides are TGTGCCAGCAGTCCCTCTTGGAGGTTTAGCGGGAGGTCCAGCTCCTACGAGCAGTACTTC. Amino acid sequence: CASSPSWRFSGRSSSYEQYF.